This TCR beta chain was obtained from a study of post-analysis software for immune sequencing data. Each TCR beta cDNA library carried unique molecular identifiers. TCRdb fed the PCR reads into MiXCR, producing one record per CDR3 protein. The repertoire holds hundreds of thousands of distinct CDR3 sequences, roughly 29% seen once, with around 0.55% in the top ten. General study points: Roughly 5 TRBV segments (TRBV5-6, TRBV5-1 and TRBV20-1 among them) occurred more frequently in patients than in controls. F measure showed strong co-clustering of same-batch samples. Compared with controls, patients showed significantly lower normalized Chao1 diversity.

On this clonotype: The antigen remains unidentified.

CDR1 and CDR2 (germline): LGHDT, YNNKEL (reference sequence). This CDR3 has 16 residues. The rearrangement joins TRBV3-1 to TRBJ2-7, with TRBD2 as a possible D gene (5 bases). The end of the DNA aligns better with TRBJ2-5, so the J call may be wrong. The sample consisted of blood. This TCR was sampled from a girl aged 10 to 17 with multiple sclerosis. In nucleotides, the CDR3 is TGTGCCAGCAGCCAAGATCGTTATAGCGCCGGAGAGACCCAGTACTTC. Translated, it gives CASSQDRYSAGETQYF.